This T cell receptor beta chain is from a study of regulatory T cells in long-lasting Graves disease. TCRdb passed the reads through MiXCR, listing each CDR3 protein once. Of 650 to 950 distinct CDR3 sequences detected, roughly 89% appear once; the ten largest clones hold around 23%. The TCR library was made from RNA extracted from PBMCs. By American Thyroid Association guidelines, Graves' disease was diagnosed in the cohort. With regard to this clonotype: The antigen is undetermined.

General study points: A limited number of samples was an acknowledged limitation. Repertoires from persistent disease leaned toward TRBV28, TRBJ1-2 and TRBJ2-5. Newly diagnosed patients had higher TCR diversity than persistent Graves' patients did.

This CDR3 region has 14 residues. The V gene lost 1 base and the J gene lost 5 bases, with 11 bases spanning the gap. Germline CDR1 reads MGHRA; CDR2 reads YSYEKL. The receptor was derived from a middle-aged man with Graves disease. The rearrangement uses TRBV4-1 and TRBJ2-5, with D maybe TRBD2 (6 bases). The source was peripheral blood mononuclear cells (PBMCs), collected with antithyroid drug treatment, in newly diagnosed or persistent Graves disease (not recorded which). The CDR3 DNA reads as TGCGCCAGCAGCCAAGCAGGAGGGTGGGAGACCCAGTACTTC. Protein sequence: CASSQAGGWETQYF.